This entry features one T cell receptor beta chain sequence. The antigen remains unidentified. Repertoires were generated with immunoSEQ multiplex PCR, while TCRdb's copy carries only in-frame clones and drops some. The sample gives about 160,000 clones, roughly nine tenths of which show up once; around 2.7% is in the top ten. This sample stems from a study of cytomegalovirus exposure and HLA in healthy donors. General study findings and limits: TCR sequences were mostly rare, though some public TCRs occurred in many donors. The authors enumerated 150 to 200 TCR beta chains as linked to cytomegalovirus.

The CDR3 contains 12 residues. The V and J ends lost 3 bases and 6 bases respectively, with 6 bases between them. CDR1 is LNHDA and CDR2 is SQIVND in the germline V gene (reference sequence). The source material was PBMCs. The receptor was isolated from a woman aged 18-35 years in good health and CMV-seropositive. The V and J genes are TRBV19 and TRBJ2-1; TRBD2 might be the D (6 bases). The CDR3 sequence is CASSMGGNEQFF. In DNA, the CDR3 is TGTGCCAGTAGTATGGGGGGCAATGAGCAGTTCTTC. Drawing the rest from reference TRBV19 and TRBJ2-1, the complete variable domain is DGGITQSPKYLFRKEGQNVTLSCEQNLNHDAMYWYRQDPGQGLRLIYYSQIVNDFQKGDIAEGYSVSREKKESFPLTVTSAQKNPTAFYLCASSMGGNEQFFGPGTRLTVL.